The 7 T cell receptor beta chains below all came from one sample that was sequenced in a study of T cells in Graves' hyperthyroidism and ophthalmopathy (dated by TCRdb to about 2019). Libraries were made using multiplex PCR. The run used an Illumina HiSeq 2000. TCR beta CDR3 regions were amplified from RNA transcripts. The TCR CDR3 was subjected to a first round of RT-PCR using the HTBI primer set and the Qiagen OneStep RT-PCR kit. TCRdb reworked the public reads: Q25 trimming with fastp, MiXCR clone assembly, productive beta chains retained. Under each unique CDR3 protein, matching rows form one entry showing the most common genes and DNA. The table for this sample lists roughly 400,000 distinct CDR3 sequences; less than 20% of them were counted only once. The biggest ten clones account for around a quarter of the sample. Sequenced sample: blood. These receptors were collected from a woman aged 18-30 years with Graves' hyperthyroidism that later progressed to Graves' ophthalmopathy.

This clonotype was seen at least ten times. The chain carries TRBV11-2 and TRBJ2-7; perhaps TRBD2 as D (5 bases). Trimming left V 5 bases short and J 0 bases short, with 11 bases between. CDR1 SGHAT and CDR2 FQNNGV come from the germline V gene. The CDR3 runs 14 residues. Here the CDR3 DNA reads TGTGCCAGCAGCGTAACAACTAGCTCCTACGAGCAGTACTTC. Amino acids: CASSVTTSSYEQYF.

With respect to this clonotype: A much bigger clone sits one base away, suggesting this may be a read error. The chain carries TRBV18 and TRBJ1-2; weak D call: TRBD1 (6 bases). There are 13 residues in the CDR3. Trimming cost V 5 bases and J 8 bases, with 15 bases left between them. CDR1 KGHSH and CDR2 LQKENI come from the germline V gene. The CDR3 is CASSSTGMDGYTF. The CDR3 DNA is TGTGCCAGCTCATCCACAGGGATGGACGGCTACACCTTC.

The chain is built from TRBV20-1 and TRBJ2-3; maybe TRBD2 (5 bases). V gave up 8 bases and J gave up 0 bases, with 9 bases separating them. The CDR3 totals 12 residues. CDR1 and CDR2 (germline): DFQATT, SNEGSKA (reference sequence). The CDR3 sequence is CSSGTSTDTQYF. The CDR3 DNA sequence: TGCAGTAGCGGAACTAGCACAGATACGCAGTATTTT.

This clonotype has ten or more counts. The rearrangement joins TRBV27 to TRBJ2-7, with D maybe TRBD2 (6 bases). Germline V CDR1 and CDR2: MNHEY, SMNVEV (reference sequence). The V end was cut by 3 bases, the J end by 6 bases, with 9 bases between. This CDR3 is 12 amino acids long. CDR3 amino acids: CASSFLGGEQYF. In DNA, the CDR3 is TGTGCCAGCAGTTTCTTGGGGGGCGAGCAGTACTTC.

CDR3 DNA: TGTGCCAGCAGCATCTTAGGGCAGAGCACAGATACGCAGTATTTT. Its translation: CASSILGQSTDTQYF. V usage is TRBV7-3 and J usage is TRBJ2-3, with D hard to call. This CDR3 region has 15 residues. Per the germline V gene, CDR1 is SGHTA and CDR2 is FQGTGA. The V and J ends lost 5 bases and 0 bases respectively, with 12 bases between them.

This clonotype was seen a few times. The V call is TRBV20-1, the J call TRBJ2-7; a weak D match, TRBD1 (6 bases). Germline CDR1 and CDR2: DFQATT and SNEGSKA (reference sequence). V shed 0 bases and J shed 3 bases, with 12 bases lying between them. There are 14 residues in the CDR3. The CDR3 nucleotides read TGCAGTGCTAGAGACAGGGGAAAGAACTACGAGCAGTACTTC. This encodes CSARDRGKNYEQYF.

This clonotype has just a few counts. The CDR3 DNA sequence: TGTGCCAGCAGTTCTAGCGGGAGGCCAATGGGAGATACGCAGTATTTT. As protein: CASSSSGRPMGDTQYF. V usage is TRBV27 and J usage is TRBJ2-3, with TRBD2 matching over 11 bases. Germline CDR1 and CDR2: MNHEY and SMNVEV (reference sequence). This CDR3 has 16 amino acids. V dropped 4 bases and J dropped 5; count of bases not matched to a gene: 8.